One sample yielded the 8 T cell receptor beta chains listed below, sequenced in a study of T cells in Graves' hyperthyroidism and ophthalmopathy. TCR beta CDR3 regions were amplified from RNA. When the TCR CDR3 underwent first-round RT-PCR, the HTBI primer set was used. TCRdb ran MiXCR on the multiplex PCR reads and lists one entry per CDR3 protein. The sample carries about 480,000 distinct CDR3 sequences, 14% recorded once. Input material: blood. The receptors shown here come from a woman under 30 with Graves' hyperthyroidism.

This clonotype was counted at least ten times. The CDR3 loop reads CASILGVGGRNEQFF. In nucleotides, the CDR3 is TGTGCCAGCATCCTGGGAGTGGGAGGGAGGAATGAGCAGTTCTTC. The chain links TRBV12-3 or TRBV12-4 to TRBJ2-1; TRBD2 agrees at 7 bases. The CDR3 contains 15 residues. J lost 7 bases, V lost 7 bases, and 13 bases had no gene match.

This clonotype has ten or more counts. V is TRBV11-3 and J is TRBJ1-2; no clear D. V lost 5 bases and J lost 5, with 12 bases in between. The CDR3 is 13 residues long. Germline V CDR1 and CDR2: SGHNT, YENEEA. CDR3 in DNA: TGTGCCAGCAGCCCTCATGGCGGGTATGGCTACACCTTC. Its translation is CASSPHGGYGYTF.

With regard to this clonotype: Given the absence of the conserved phenylalanine or tryptophan at the CDR3 end, a read error is likely. The V gene is TRBV6-4, the J gene TRBJ2-1, with 9 bases that match TRBD1. CDR1 and CDR2 (germline): MRHNA, SNTAGT. The V segment lost 6 bases and the J segment 0 bases; nucleotides outside the gene matches: 6. This CDR3 is 16 amino acids long. CDR3 sequence (DNA): TGTGCCAGCAGCGGACAGGGACAGGGCTCCTACAATGAGCAGTTCTGC. Protein: CASSGQGQGSYNEQFC.

The rearrangement uses TRBV7-6 and TRBJ1-3, with TRBD1 matching over 7 bases. The V and J ends lost 5 bases and 2 bases, in that order; junction bases with no gene match: 9. The CDR3 loop spans 16 amino acids. Germline CDR1 is SGHVS and CDR2 is FNYEAQ. Here the CDR3 DNA reads TGTGCCAGCAGCCCTCGACCGGGACAGACTGGAAACACCATATATTTT. This sequence encodes CASSPRPGQTGNTIYF.

This clonotype turned up a few times. The DNA for the CDR3 is TGTGCCAGTAGTCCCCTCACAGGGAGTGTCGCTGAAGCTTTCTTT. Translation gives CASSPLTGSVAEAFF. The chain is built from TRBV19 and TRBJ1-1; possibly TRBD1 for D (6 bases). The CDR3 consists of 15 residues. Germline loops: CDR1 LNHDA, CDR2 SQIVND (reference sequence). V was cut by 5 bases and J by 6 bases, with 19 bases left in between.

J is TRBJ1-1 and V is TRBV11-2; unclear D gene. Germline-derived CDR1 and CDR2 are SGHAT and FQNNGV. CDR3 length equals 12 residues. The ends were cut back, 11 bases at V and 0 bases at J, with 10 bases in the middle. The CDR3 here is CAGQHMNTEAFF. The CDR3 bases are TGTGCCGGTCAGCACATGAACACTGAAGCTTTCTTT. Full variable domain (remainder filled in from reference TRBV11-2 and TRBJ1-1): EAGVAQSPRYKIIEKRQSVAFWCNPISGHATLYWYQQILGQGPKLLIQFQNNGVVDDSQLPKDRFSAERLKGVDSTLKIQPAKLEDSAVYLCAGQHMNTEAFFGQGTRLTVV.

This clonotype was picked up many times. The chain employs TRBV30 and TRBJ2-1; 9 positions agree with TRBD2. The CDR3 covers 14 residues. Trimming removed 2 bases from V and 9 bases from J; junction bases left unmatched: 8. Germline-derived CDR1 and CDR2 are GTSNPN and SVGIG (reference sequence). The CDR3 loop is CAWSPLAGRLEQFF. Written as DNA, the CDR3 is TGTGCCTGGAGTCCCCTAGCGGGACGTCTTGAGCAGTTCTTC. Full variable domain (outside the CDR3, taken from reference TRBV30 and TRBJ2-1): SQTIHQWPATLVQPVGSPLSLECTVEGTSNPNLYWYRQAAGRGLQLLFYSVGIGQISSEVPQNLSASRPQDRQFILSSKKLLLSDSGFYLCAWSPLAGRLEQFFGPGTRLTVL.

Many counts were recorded for this clonotype. In nucleotides, the CDR3 is TGTGCCACCAGTGATCAACTAGCGGGGCTACACAATGAGCAGTTCTTC. It translates to CATSDQLAGLHNEQFF. The chain joins TRBV24-1 to TRBJ2-1; 10 nucleotides agree with TRBD2. CDR3 length: 16 amino acids. The germline V gene encodes CDR1 KGHDR and CDR2 SFDVKD. The junction had 6 bases not matched to a gene; V was cut back by 3 bases and J by 5 bases.